The rows below give T cell receptor beta chains drawn from one sample of a study of T-cell reconstitution after alpha-beta-depleted transplantation in children. One entry per CDR3 protein, called by TCRdb with MiXCR from the PCR reads. The sample records around 300,000 distinct CDR3 sequences, about 9.9% being singletons. The sample in question was peripheral blood, obtained 180 days after TCRalphabeta/CD19-depleted stem cell transplant. Every receptor here comes from a male patient aged 2 to 10 who had a stem cell transplant for chronic granulomatous disease, so the T cells may come from the graft donor. CDR3s include the opening cysteine and the closing phenylalanine or tryptophan. Fields, in order: V gene, D gene, J gene, clone size, CDR3 protein, CDR3 DNA. The D gene is left open where the match is weak. Size is stated for part of the rows, as once, few or many counts, or as a class when the clone is expanded.

V gene: TRBV12-3/TRBV12-4
D gene: -
J gene: TRBJ1-3
clone size: many
CDR3 protein: CASTYIGNTIYF
CDR3 DNA: TGTGCCAGCACCTACATTGGAAACACCATATATTTT

V gene: TRBV15
D gene: -
J gene: TRBJ2-2
clone size: many
CDR3 protein: CATSRDFTGELFF
CDR3 DNA: TGTGCCACCAGCAGAGATTTCACCGGGGAGCTGTTTTTT

V gene: TRBV12-3/TRBV12-4
D gene: -
J gene: TRBJ2-1
clone size: many
CDR3 protein: CASSLTKSYNEQFF
CDR3 DNA: TGTGCCAGCAGTTTAACAAAATCCTACAATGAGCAGTTCTTC

V gene: TRBV27
D gene: TRBD1
J gene: TRBJ2-2
clone size: few
CDR3 protein: CASSLSTGSPNTGELFF
CDR3 DNA: TGTGCCAGCAGTTTATCGACAGGGTCCCCGAACACCGGGGAGCTGTTTTTT

V gene: TRBV14
D gene: TRBD2
J gene: TRBJ2-1
clone size: many
CDR3 protein: CASSRDYDEQFF
CDR3 DNA: TGTGCCAGCAGCCGGGACTACGATGAGCAGTTCTTC

V gene: TRBV20-1
D gene: -
J gene: TRBJ2-1
clone size: many
CDR3 protein: CSALRSPGSYNEQFF
CDR3 DNA: TGCAGTGCCCTACGAAGCCCAGGCTCCTACAATGAGCAGTTCTTC

V gene: TRBV10-3
D gene: TRBD2
J gene: TRBJ2-1
clone size: many
CDR3 protein: CAIKTSGSDEQFF
CDR3 DNA: TGTGCCATTAAGACTAGCGGGAGCGATGAGCAGTTCTTC

V gene: TRBV30
D gene: TRBD2
J gene: TRBJ2-3
clone size: few
CDR3 protein: CAWSVPWGGMTDTQYF
CDR3 DNA: TGTGCCTGGAGTGTACCATGGGGAGGGATGACAGATACGCAGTATTTT

V gene: TRBV15
D gene: -
J gene: TRBJ2-1
clone size: many
CDR3 protein: CATSGRRGHEQFF
CDR3 DNA: TGTGCCACCAGCGGTAGAAGGGGTCATGAGCAGTTCTTC

V gene: TRBV28
D gene: -
J gene: TRBJ1-5
clone size: many
CDR3 protein: CASSSHSGTPSNQPQHF
CDR3 DNA: TGTGCCAGCAGTTCTCATTCTGGGACCCCGAGCAATCAGCCCCAGCATTTT

V gene: TRBV2
D gene: -
J gene: TRBJ2-7
clone size: many
CDR3 protein: CASRETYEQYF
CDR3 DNA: TGTGCCAGCAGAGAGACCTACGAGCAGTACTTC

V gene: TRBV7-3
D gene: TRBD2
J gene: TRBJ2-3
clone size: many
CDR3 protein: CASSSPTSGRADTQYF
CDR3 DNA: TGTGCCAGCAGCTCCCCGACTAGCGGGAGAGCAGATACGCAGTATTTT

V gene: TRBV28
D gene: -
J gene: TRBJ2-3
clone size: many
CDR3 protein: CASWARRGTDTQYF
CDR3 DNA: TGTGCGAGTTGGGCGCGTAGGGGGACAGATACGCAGTATTTT

V gene: TRBV29-1
D gene: -
J gene: TRBJ2-3
clone size: many
CDR3 protein: CSVEGPFTDTQYF
CDR3 DNA: TGCAGCGTTGAGGGTCCGTTCACAGATACGCAGTATTTT

V gene: TRBV19
D gene: -
J gene: TRBJ2-1
clone size: many
CDR3 protein: CASRLRGGEGHNEQFF
CDR3 DNA: TGTGCCAGCCGCCTAAGAGGCGGAGAAGGGCACAATGAGCAGTTCTTC

V gene: TRBV5-4
D gene: -
J gene: TRBJ2-3
clone size: -
CDR3 protein: CASHTRDTQYF
CDR3 DNA: TGTGCCAGTCATACTCGGGATACGCAGTATTTT

V gene: TRBV25-1
D gene: -
J gene: TRBJ2-7
clone size: many
CDR3 protein: CASIGGGSEEQYF
CDR3 DNA: TGTGCCAGCATCGGCGGAGGTTCGGAAGAGCAGTACTTC

V gene: TRBV4-2
D gene: TRBD1
J gene: TRBJ2-7
clone size: few
CDR3 protein: CASSQEIQGADEQYF
CDR3 DNA: TGTGCCAGCAGCCAAGAAATTCAGGGGGCGGACGAGCAGTACTTC

V gene: TRBV7-6
D gene: -
J gene: TRBJ2-2
clone size: many
CDR3 protein: CASSLVMGHTGELFF
CDR3 DNA: TGTGCCAGCAGCTTAGTGATGGGTCACACCGGGGAGCTGTTTTTT

V gene: TRBV7-8
D gene: -
J gene: TRBJ1-5
clone size: many
CDR3 protein: CASSSALLANSNQPQHF
CDR3 DNA: TGTGCCAGCAGCTCCGCCCTTCTTGCCAATAGCAATCAGCCCCAGCATTTT

V gene: TRBV20-1
D gene: -
J gene: TRBJ1-2
clone size: many
CDR3 protein: CSARKQGPTYGYTF
CDR3 DNA: TGCAGTGCTAGGAAACAGGGCCCCACCTATGGCTACACCTTC

V gene: TRBV19
D gene: -
J gene: TRBJ1-2
clone size: -
CDR3 protein: CASSAPGFYGYTF
CDR3 DNA: TGTGCCAGTAGCGCTCCGGGGTTCTATGGCTACACCTTC

V gene: TRBV3-1
D gene: -
J gene: TRBJ1-1
clone size: many
CDR3 protein: CASSQRPLDTEAFF
CDR3 DNA: TGTGCCAGCAGCCAACGACCCCTGGACACTGAAGCTTTCTTT

V gene: TRBV2
D gene: -
J gene: TRBJ2-5
clone size: few
CDR3 protein: CASRSTALQETQYF
CDR3 DNA: TGTGCCAGCAGATCGACAGCCCTGCAAGAGACCCAGTACTTC

V gene: TRBV5-1
D gene: TRBD1
J gene: TRBJ2-1
clone size: many
CDR3 protein: CASSLSGQGSYNEQFF
CDR3 DNA: TGCGCCAGCAGCTTGTCCGGACAGGGTTCCTACAATGAGCAGTTCTTC

V gene: TRBV29-1
D gene: -
J gene: TRBJ2-5
clone size: many
CDR3 protein: CSAGGGAHQETQYF
CDR3 DNA: TGCAGCGCAGGAGGCGGGGCCCACCAAGAGACCCAGTACTTC

V gene: TRBV25-1
D gene: -
J gene: TRBJ1-6
clone size: many
CDR3 protein: CASSVGNNSPLHF
CDR3 DNA: TGTGCCAGCAGTGTAGGGAACAATTCACCCCTCCACTTT

V gene: TRBV14
D gene: -
J gene: TRBJ2-3
clone size: many
CDR3 protein: CASSQDVTATTDTQYF
CDR3 DNA: TGTGCCAGCAGCCAAGATGTTACGGCTACCACAGATACGCAGTATTTT

V gene: TRBV27
D gene: -
J gene: TRBJ2-1
clone size: many
CDR3 protein: CASSLFRTASYNEQFF
CDR3 DNA: TGTGCCAGCAGTTTATTTCGGACAGCCTCCTACAATGAGCAGTTCTTC

V gene: TRBV2
D gene: -
J gene: TRBJ2-1
clone size: many
CDR3 protein: CASKSSGGPLPGPFF
CDR3 DNA: TGTGCCAGCAAGAGTTCGGGGGGCCCGCTTCCCGGACCGTTCTTC

V gene: TRBV7-9
D gene: TRBD1
J gene: TRBJ2-5
clone size: many
CDR3 protein: CASSSLRLQGHQETQYF
CDR3 DNA: TGTGCCAGCAGCTCGCTCAGGCTACAGGGGCACCAAGAGACCCAGTACTTC

V gene: TRBV28
D gene: -
J gene: TRBJ2-4
clone size: -
CDR3 protein: CASSLHPPSQEGGGNIQYF
CDR3 DNA: TGTGCCAGCAGTCTCCATCCACCATCACAAGAAGGGGGGGGGAACATTCAGTACTTC

V gene: TRBV12-3/TRBV12-4
D gene: TRBD2
J gene: TRBJ2-2
clone size: -
CDR3 protein: CASRSWWTSGTGGELFF
CDR3 DNA: TGTGCCAGCAGAAGCTGGTGGACTAGCGGGACAGGCGGGGAGCTGTTTTTT

V gene: TRBV6-1
D gene: TRBD1
J gene: TRBJ2-7
clone size: many
CDR3 protein: CASSHKPGQVLSSYEQYF
CDR3 DNA: TGTGCCAGCAGTCATAAACCGGGACAGGTGTTGAGCTCCTACGAGCAGTACTTC

V gene: TRBV7-6
D gene: TRBD2
J gene: TRBJ2-7
clone size: -
CDR3 protein: CASSPSLAGASEQYF
CDR3 DNA: TGTGCCAGCAGCCCCTCGCTAGCGGGAGCGAGCGAGCAGTACTTC

V gene: TRBV7-7
D gene: -
J gene: TRBJ2-2
clone size: many
CDR3 protein: CASSLGGGSNTGELFF
CDR3 DNA: TGTGCTAGCAGCTTAGGGGGGGGTTCGAACACCGGGGAGCTGTTTTTT

V gene: TRBV9
D gene: -
J gene: TRBJ2-1
clone size: many
CDR3 protein: CASSPRPDRLRWQFF
CDR3 DNA: TGTGCCAGCAGCCCGCGCCCAGACAGACTCCGATGGCAGTTCTTC

V gene: TRBV7-9
D gene: -
J gene: TRBJ2-2
clone size: many
CDR3 protein: CASSLVIIRESPGELFF
CDR3 DNA: TGTGCCAGCAGCTTAGTAATCATACGGGAGTCCCCCGGGGAGCTGTTTTTT

V gene: TRBV10-3
D gene: -
J gene: TRBJ2-6
clone size: many
CDR3 protein: CAISEPSGANVLTF
CDR3 DNA: TGTGCCATCAGTGAGCCTTCAGGGGCCAACGTCCTGACTTTC

V gene: TRBV3-1
D gene: -
J gene: TRBJ2-5
clone size: many
CDR3 protein: CASSQVYGRETQYF
CDR3 DNA: TGTGCCAGCAGCCAAGTTTACGGGAGAGAGACCCAGTACTTC

V gene: TRBV28
D gene: -
J gene: TRBJ2-1
clone size: many
CDR3 protein: CASSNPRSQAADEQFF
CDR3 DNA: TGTGCCAGCAGTAATCCCCGGTCCCAGGCAGCCGATGAGCAGTTCTTC

V gene: TRBV9
D gene: -
J gene: TRBJ2-7
clone size: many
CDR3 protein: CASSPGGGHYEQYF
CDR3 DNA: TGTGCCAGCAGCCCCGGAGGCGGGCACTACGAGCAGTACTTC

V gene: TRBV5-1
D gene: -
J gene: TRBJ2-1
clone size: many
CDR3 protein: CASSLVAHEQFF
CDR3 DNA: TGCGCCAGCAGCTTGGTTGCGCATGAGCAGTTCTTC

V gene: TRBV15
D gene: -
J gene: TRBJ1-2
clone size: many
CDR3 protein: CATSRGMVGGFGYTF
CDR3 DNA: TGTGCCACCAGCAGGGGGATGGTGGGGGGTTTTGGCTACACCTTC

V gene: TRBV5-1
D gene: TRBD2
J gene: TRBJ2-7
clone size: many
CDR3 protein: CASSLVRGASYEQYF
CDR3 DNA: TGCGCCAGCAGCTTGGTGCGGGGGGCCTCCTACGAGCAGTACTTC

V gene: TRBV15
D gene: TRBD1
J gene: TRBJ2-3
clone size: many
CDR3 protein: CATSREGQGSTDTQYF
CDR3 DNA: TGTGCCACCAGCAGAGAAGGACAGGGGAGCACAGATACGCAGTATTTT